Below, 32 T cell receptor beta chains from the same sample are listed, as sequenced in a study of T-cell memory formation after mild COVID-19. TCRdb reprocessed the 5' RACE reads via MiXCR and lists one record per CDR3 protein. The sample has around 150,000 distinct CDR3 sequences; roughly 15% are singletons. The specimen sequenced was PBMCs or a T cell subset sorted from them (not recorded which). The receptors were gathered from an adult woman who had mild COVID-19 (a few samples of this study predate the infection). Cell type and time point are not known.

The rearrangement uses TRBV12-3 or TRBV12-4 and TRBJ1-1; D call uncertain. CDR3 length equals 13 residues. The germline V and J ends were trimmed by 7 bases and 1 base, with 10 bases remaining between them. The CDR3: CASTRHQNTEAFF. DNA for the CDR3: TGTGCCAGCACACGACACCAGAACACTGAAGCTTTCTTT.

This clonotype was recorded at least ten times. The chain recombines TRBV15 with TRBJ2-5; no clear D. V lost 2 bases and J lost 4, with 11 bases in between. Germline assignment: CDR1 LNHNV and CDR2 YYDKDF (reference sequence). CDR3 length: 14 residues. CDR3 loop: CATSRRGGSETQYF. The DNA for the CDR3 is TGTGCCACCAGCAGACGCGGTGGGTCAGAGACCCAGTACTTC. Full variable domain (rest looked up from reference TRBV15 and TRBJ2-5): DAMVIQNPRYQVTQFGKPVTLSCSQTLNHNVMYWYQQKSSQAPKLLFHYYDKDFNNEADTPDNFQSRRPNTSFCFLDIRSPGLGDTAMYLCATSRRGGSETQYFGPGTRLLVL.

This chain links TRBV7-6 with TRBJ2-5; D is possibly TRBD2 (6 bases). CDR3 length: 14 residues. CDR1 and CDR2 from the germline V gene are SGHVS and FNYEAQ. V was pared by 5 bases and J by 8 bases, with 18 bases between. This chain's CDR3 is CASSLTGEVTTQYF. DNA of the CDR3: TGTGCCAGCAGCCTTACCGGGGAGGTGACTACCCAGTACTTC.

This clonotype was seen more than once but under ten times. CDR3 in amino acids: CATSDPTGGPQDTQYF. The CDR3 DNA is TGTGCCACCAGTGACCCCACGGGGGGCCCACAGGATACGCAGTATTTT. The rearrangement joins TRBV24-1 to TRBJ2-3, with D perhaps TRBD2 (7 bases). The V end was cut by 4 bases, the J end by 6 bases, with 19 bases between. There are 16 residues in the CDR3. Looked up from germline, CDR1 is KGHDR and CDR2 is SFDVKD.

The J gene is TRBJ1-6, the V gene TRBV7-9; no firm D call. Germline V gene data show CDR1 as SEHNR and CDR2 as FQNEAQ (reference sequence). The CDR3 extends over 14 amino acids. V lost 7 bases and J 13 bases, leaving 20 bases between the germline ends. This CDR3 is CASMSTQFFMPLHF. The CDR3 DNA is TGTGCCAGCATGAGTACCCAGTTTTTTATGCCCCTCCACTTT. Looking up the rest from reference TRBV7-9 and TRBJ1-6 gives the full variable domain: DTGVSQNPRHKITKRGQNVTFRCDPISEHNRLYWYRQTLGQGPEFLTYFQNEAQLEKSRLLSDRFSAERPKGSFSTLEIQRTEQGDSAMYLCASMSTQFFMPLHFGNGTRLTVT.

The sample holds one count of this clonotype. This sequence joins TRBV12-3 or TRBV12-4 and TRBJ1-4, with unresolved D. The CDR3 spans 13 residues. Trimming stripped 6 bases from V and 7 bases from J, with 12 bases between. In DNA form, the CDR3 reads TGTGCCAGCAGCAGGACCTGGGGTGAAAAACTGTTTTTT. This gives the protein CASSRTWGEKLFF.

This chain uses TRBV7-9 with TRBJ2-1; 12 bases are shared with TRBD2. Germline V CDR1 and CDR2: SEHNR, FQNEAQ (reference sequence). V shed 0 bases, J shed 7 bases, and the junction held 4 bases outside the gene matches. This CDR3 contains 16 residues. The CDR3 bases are TGTGCCAGCAGCTTAGCCCTAGCGGGAGGGCCGAATGAGCAGTTCTTC. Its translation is CASSLALAGGPNEQFF.

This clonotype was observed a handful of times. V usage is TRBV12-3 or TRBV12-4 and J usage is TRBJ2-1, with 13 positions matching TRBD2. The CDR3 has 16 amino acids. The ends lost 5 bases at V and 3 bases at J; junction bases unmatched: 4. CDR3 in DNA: TGTGCCAGCAGTCCGAGGACTAGCGGGGGCTACAATGAGCAGTTCTTC. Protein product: CASSPRTSGGYNEQFF.

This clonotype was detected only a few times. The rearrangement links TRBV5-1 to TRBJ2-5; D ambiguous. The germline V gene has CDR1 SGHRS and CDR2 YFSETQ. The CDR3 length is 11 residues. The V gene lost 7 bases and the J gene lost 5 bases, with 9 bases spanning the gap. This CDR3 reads CASALGETQYF. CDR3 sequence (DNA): TGCGCCAGCGCCCTGGGGGAGACCCAGTACTTC.

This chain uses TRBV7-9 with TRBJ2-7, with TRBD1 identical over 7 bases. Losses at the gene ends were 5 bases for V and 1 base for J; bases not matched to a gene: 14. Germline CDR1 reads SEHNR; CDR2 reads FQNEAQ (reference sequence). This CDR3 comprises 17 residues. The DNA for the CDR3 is TGTGCCAGCAGCCTACTCTCGGGACAGCCAAGGTCCTACGAGCAGTACTTC. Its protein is CASSLLSGQPRSYEQYF.

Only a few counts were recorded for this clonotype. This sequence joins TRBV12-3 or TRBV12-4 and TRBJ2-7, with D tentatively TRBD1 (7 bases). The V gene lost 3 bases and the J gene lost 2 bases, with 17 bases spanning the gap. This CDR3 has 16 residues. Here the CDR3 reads CASSFSGQGGAYEQYF. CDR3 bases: TGTGCCAGCAGTTTCAGCGGGCAGGGGGGTGCCTACGAGCAGTACTTC.

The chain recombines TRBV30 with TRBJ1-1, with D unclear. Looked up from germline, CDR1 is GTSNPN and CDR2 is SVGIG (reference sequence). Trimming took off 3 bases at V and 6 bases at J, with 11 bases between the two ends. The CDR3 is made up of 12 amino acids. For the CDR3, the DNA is TGTGCCTGGAGGGAAGGGTACGCTGAAGCTTTCTTT. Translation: CAWREGYAEAFF.

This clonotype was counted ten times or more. CDR3 region: CSAGSDRNSYEQYF. CDR3 in DNA: TGCAGTGCCGGTTCGGACAGAAACTCCTACGAGCAGTACTTC. The J gene is TRBJ2-7, the V gene TRBV20-1; D possibly corresponds to TRBD1 (6 bases). This CDR3 is built from 14 residues. The germline V and J ends were trimmed by 6 bases and 0 bases, with 15 bases remaining between them. Germline V gene lookup returns CDR1 DFQATT and CDR2 SNEGSKA (reference sequence).

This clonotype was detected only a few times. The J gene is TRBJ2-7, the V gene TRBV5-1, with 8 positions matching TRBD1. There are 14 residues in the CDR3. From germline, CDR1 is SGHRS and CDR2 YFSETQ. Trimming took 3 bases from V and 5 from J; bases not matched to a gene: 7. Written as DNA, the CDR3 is TGCGCCAGCAGCTCTCCAGGACAGGGCAACGAGCAGTACTTC. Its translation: CASSSPGQGNEQYF.

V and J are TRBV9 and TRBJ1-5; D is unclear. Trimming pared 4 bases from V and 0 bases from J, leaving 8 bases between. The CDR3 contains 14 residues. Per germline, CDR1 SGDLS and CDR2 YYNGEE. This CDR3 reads CASSPDGSNQPQHF. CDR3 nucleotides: TGTGCCAGCAGCCCTGACGGTAGCAATCAGCCCCAGCATTTT.

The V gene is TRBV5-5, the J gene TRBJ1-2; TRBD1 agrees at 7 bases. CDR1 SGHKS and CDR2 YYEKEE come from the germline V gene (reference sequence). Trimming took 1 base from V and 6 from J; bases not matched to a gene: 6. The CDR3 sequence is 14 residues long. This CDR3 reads CASSLYRGDDGYTF. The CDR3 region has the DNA TGTGCCAGCAGCTTGTACAGGGGAGATGATGGCTACACCTTC.

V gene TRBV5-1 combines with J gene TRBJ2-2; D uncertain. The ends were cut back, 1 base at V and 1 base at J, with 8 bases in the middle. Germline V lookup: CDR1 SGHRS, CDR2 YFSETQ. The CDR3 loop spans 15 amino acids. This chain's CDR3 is CASSLLGRNTGELFF. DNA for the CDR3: TGCGCCAGCAGCTTGTTAGGGCGGAACACCGGGGAGCTGTTTTTT. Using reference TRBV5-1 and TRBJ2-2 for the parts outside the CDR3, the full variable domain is KAGVTQTPRYLIKTRGQQVTLSCSPISGHRSVSWYQQTPGQGLQFLFEYFSETQRNKGNFPGRFSGRQFSNSRSEMNVSTLELGDSALYLCASSLLGRNTGELFFGEGSRLTVL.

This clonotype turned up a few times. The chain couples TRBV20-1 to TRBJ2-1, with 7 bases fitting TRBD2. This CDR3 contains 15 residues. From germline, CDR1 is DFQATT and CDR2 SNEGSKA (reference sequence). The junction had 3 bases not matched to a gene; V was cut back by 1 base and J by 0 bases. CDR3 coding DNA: TGCAGTGCTAGAGCTAGCGGACGCTCCTACAATGAGCAGTTCTTC. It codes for CSARASGRSYNEQFF.

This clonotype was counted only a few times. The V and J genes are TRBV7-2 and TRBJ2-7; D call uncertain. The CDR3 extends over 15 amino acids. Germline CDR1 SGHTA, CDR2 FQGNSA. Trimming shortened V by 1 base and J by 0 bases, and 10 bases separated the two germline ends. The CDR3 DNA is TGTGCCAGCAGCTTAGAGGCAGGTAGCTCCTACGAGCAGTACTTC. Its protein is CASSLEAGSSYEQYF.

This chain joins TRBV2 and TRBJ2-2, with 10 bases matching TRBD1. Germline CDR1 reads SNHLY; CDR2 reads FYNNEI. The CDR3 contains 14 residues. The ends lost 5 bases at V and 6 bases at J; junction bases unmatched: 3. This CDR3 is CASSPGQGSGELFF. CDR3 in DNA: TGTGCCAGCAGTCCGGGACAGGGGTCCGGGGAGCTGTTTTTT. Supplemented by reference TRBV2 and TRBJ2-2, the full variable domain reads EPEVTQTPSHQVTQMGQEVILRCVPISNHLYFYWYRQILGQKVEFLVSFYNNEISEKSEIFDDQFSVERPDGSNFTLKIRSTKLEDSAMYFCASSPGQGSGELFFGEGSRLTVL.

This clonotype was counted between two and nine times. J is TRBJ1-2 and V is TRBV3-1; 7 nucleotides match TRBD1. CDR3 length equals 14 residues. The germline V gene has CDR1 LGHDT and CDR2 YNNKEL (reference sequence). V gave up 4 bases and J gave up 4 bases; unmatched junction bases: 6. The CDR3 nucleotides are TGTGCCAGCAGCCGAAGGGGGCCTAGCTATGGCTACACCTTC. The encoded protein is CASSRRGPSYGYTF.

CDR3 protein: CAWSWGQETQYF. The CDR3 DNA follows: TGTGCCTGGAGTTGGGGCCAAGAGACCCAGTACTTC. This rearrangement joins TRBV30 to TRBJ2-5; no firm D call. V was trimmed by 2 bases and J by 1 base, leaving 5 bases between them. Germline V CDR1 and CDR2: GTSNPN, SVGIG (reference sequence). There are 12 residues in the CDR3.

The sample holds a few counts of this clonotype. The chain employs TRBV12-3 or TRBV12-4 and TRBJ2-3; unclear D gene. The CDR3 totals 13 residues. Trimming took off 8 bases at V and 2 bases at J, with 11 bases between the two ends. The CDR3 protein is CASWADSTDTQYF. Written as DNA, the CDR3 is TGTGCCAGCTGGGCGGATTCCACAGATACGCAGTATTTT.

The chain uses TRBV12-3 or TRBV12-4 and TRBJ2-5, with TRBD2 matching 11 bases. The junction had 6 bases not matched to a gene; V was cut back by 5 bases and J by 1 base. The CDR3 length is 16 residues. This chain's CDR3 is CASSTRTSGPQETQYF. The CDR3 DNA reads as TGTGCCAGCAGTACAAGGACTAGCGGGCCCCAAGAGACCCAGTACTTC.

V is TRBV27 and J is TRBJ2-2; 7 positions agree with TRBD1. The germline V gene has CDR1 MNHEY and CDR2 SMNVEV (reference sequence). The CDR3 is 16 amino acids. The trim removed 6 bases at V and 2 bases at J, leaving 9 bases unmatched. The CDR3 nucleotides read TGTGCCAGCAGCCCTTTCGGGACAGCCAACACCGGGGAGCTGTTTTTT. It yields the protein CASSPFGTANTGELFF.

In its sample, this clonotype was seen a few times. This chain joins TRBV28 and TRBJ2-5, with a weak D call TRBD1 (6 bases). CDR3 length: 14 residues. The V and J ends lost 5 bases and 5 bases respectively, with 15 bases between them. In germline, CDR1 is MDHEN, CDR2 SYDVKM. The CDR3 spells CASSPSGVGETQYF. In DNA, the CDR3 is TGTGCCAGCAGTCCCTCAGGGGTAGGGGAGACCCAGTACTTC.

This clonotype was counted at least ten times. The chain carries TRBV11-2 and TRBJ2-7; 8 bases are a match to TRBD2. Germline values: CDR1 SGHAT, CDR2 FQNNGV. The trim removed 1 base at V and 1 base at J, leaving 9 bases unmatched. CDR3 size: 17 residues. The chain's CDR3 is CASSLVTGTRRSYEQYF. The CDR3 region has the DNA TGTGCCAGCAGCTTAGTGACCGGGACTAGACGGTCCTACGAGCAGTACTTC.

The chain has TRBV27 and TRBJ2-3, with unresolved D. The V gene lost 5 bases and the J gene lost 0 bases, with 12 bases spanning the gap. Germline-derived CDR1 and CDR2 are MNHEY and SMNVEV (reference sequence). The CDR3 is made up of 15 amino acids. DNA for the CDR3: TGTGCCAGCAGTCTTGGAGCCCCTAGCACAGATACGCAGTATTTT. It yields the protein CASSLGAPSTDTQYF.

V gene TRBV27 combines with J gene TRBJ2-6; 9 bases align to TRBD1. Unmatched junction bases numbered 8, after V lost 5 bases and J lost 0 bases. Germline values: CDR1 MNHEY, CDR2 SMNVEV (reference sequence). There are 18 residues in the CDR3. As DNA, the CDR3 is TGTGCCAGCAGTCGACCGGGACAGGGACCCTCTGGGGCCAACGTCCTGACTTTC. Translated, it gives CASSRPGQGPSGANVLTF.

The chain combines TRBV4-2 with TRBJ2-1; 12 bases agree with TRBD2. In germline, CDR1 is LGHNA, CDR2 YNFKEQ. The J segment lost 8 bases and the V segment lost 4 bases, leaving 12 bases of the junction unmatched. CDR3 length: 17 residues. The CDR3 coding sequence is TGTGCCAGCAGCCGTCAGGCGCTAGCGGGGGGGGTAGATGAGCAGTTCTTC. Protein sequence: CASSRQALAGGVDEQFF.

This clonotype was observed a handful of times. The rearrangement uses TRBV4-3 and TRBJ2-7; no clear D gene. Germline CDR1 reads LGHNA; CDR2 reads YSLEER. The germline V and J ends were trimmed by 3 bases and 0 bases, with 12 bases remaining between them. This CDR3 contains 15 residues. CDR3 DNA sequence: TGCGCCAGCAGCCAGGCAGAGGCGAGCTCCTACGAGCAGTACTTC. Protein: CASSQAEASSYEQYF.

The CDR3 DNA reads as TGTGCCAGCAGCTCCCAGGACAGGACCGAAAAACTGTTTTTT. This translates into CASSSQDRTEKLFF. This chain joins TRBV6-5 and TRBJ1-4; TRBD1 matches 7 bases. V was pared by 6 bases and J by 8 bases, with 9 bases of the junction left unmatched. Germline V gene lookup returns CDR1 MNHEY and CDR2 SVGAGI. The CDR3 extends over 14 amino acids.